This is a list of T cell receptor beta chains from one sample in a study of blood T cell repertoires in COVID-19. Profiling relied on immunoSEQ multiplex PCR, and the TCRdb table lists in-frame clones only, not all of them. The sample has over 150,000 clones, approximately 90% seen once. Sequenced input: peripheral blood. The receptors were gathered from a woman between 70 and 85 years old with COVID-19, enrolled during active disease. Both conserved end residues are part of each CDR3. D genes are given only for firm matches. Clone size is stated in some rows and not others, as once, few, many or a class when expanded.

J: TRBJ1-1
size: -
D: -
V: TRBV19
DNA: TGTGCCAGTAGTACCTCTGGCTACACTGAAGCTTTCTTT
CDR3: CASSTSGYTEAFF

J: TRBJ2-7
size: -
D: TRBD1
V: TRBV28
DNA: TGTGCCAGCAGTTTCTTCCGGGACAGGGGGATGCAGGAGTACTTC
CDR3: CASSFFRDRGMQEYF

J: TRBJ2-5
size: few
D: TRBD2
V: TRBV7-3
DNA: TGTGCCAGCAGCCCTACTAGCGGTAGAGAGACCCAGTACTTC
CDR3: CASSPTSGRETQYF

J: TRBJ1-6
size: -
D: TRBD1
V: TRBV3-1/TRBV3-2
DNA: TGTGCCAGCAGCCACAACCCCACAGGGGCCGAATCACCCCTCCACTTT
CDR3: CASSHNPTGAESPLHF

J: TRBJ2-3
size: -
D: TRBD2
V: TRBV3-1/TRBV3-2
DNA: TGTGCCAGCAGCCGGGGGACTAGCGGCTCTGGGGCAGATACGCAGTATTTT
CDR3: CASSRGTSGSGADTQYF

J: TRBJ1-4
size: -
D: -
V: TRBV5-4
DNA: TGTGCCAGCAGCCCAGCTTCGGGGGAGGAAGGATCTGAAAAACTGTTTTTT
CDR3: CASSPASGEEGSEKLFF

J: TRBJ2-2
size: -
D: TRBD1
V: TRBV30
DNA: TGTGCCTGGTCTCGCCCGGGGACAGAGACCGGGGAGCTGTTTTTT
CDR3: CAWSRPGTETGELFF

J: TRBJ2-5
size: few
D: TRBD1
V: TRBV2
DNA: TGTGCCAGCAGTGAGGGAACAGGGGCTCTCAGGGAGACCCAGTACTTC
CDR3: CASSEGTGALRETQYF

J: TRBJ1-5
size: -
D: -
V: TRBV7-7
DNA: TGTGCTAGCAGCTTATGGCAGAGACACAATCAGCCCCAGCATTTT
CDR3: CASSLWQRHNQPQHF

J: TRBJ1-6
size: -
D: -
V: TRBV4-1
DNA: TGCGCCAGCAGCCAAGTGACCGGGTGGGGCCATAATTCACCCCTCCACTTT
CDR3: CASSQVTGWGHNSPLHF

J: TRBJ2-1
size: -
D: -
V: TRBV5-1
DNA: TGCGCCAGCAGCTTACAGGGCCGGAGTTCAGGAAGCTCCTACAATGAGCAGTTCTTC
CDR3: CASSLQGRSSGSSYNEQFF

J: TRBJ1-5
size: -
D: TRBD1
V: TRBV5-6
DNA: TGTGCCAGCAGCCGGACAGGGAAGAGCAATCAGCCCCAGCATTTT
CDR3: CASSRTGKSNQPQHF

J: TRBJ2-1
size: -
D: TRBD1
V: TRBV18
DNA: TGTGCCAGCTCACTCCCGTGGACAGGGGGCTACAATGAGCAGTTCTTC
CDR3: CASSLPWTGGYNEQFF

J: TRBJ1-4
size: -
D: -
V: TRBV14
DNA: TGTGCCAGCAGCCATACAGCCGCAATTAATGAAAAACTGTTTTTT
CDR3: CASSHTAAINEKLFF

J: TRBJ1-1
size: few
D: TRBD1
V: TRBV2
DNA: TGTGCCAGCAGGGTTACAGGGGCGCTGAACACTGAAGCTTTCTTT
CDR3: CASRVTGALNTEAFF

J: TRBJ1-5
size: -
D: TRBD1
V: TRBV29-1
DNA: TGCAGCGTTGGGGGACAGGGCGATCAGCCCCAGCATTTT
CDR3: CSVGGQGDQPQHF

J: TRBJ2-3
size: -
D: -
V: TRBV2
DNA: TGTGCCAGCAACCTCGATCCCGGGACATACTCCACAGATACGCAGTATTTT
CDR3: CASNLDPGTYSTDTQYF

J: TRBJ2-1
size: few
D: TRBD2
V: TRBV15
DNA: TGTGCCACCAGCAGAGAAAGGAGCGGGGGAGCGTACAATGAGCAGTTCTTC
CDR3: CATSRERSGGAYNEQFF

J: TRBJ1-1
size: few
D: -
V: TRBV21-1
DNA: TGTGCCAGCAGTCCCCCGACTAGGGAGAACACTGAAGCTTTCTTT
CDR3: CASSPPTRENTEAFF

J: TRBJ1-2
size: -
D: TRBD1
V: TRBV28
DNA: TGTGCCAGCAGTTTATGGGACAGGGGTCACTATGGCTACACCTTC
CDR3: CASSLWDRGHYGYTF

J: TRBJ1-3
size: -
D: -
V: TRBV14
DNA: TGTGCCAGCAGCCGACTAGGAATTGGACGAACACGGAACACCATATATTTT
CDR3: CASSRLGIGRTRNTIYF

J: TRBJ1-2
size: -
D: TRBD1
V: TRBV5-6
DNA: TGTGCCAGCAGCTTCCGGGACAGCCCTGGGCAATATGGCTACACCTTC
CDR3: CASSFRDSPGQYGYTF

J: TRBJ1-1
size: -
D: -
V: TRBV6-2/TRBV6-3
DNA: TGTGCCAGCAGTTACGTGGAGGGGAGGGACACTGAAGCTTTCTTT
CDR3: CASSYVEGRDTEAFF

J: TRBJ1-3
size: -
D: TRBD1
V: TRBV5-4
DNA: TGTGCCAGCAGCCAACAGGGGTCTGGAAACACCATATATTTT
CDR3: CASSQQGSGNTIYF

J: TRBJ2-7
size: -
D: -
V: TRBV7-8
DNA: TGTGCCAGCAGCTTTAATTCAGGGGGGCCCTACGAGCAGTACTTC
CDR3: CASSFNSGGPYEQYF

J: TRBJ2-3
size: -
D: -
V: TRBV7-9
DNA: TGTGCCAGCAGCTTAAGACAGACTAGCACAGATACGCAGTATTTT
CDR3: CASSLRQTSTDTQYF

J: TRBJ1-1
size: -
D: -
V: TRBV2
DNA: TGTGCCAGCCGTCCAGGGGTGAACACTGAAGCTTTCTTT
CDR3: CASRPGVNTEAFF

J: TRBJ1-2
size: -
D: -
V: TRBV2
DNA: TGTGCCAGCAGTAAAAACAGCTATGGCTACACCTTC
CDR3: CASSKNSYGYTF

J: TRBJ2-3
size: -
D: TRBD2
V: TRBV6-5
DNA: TGTGCCAGCAGTTCCCCGGGGGGGAGTACGGATACGCAGTATTTT
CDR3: CASSSPGGSTDTQYF

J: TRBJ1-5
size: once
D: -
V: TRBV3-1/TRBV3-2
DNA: TGTGCCAGCAGCCAGCGCCAGGGTCCCAATCAGCCCCAGCATTTT
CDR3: CASSQRQGPNQPQHF

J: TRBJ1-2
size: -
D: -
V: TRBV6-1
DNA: TGTGCCAGCAGTGAAGCTATATCAGGGTTCTATGGCTACACCTTC
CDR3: CASSEAISGFYGYTF

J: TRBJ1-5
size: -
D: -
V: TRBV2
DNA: TGTGCCAGCATGCAGGGATTAGGTCAGCCCCAGCATTTT
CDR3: CASMQGLGQPQHF

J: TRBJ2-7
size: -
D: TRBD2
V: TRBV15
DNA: TGTGCCACCAGCAGAGACGTAACGGGGGGGCAGACTTACTACGAGCAGTACTTC
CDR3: CATSRDVTGGQTYYEQYF

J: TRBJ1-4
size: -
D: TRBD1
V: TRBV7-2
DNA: TGTGCCAGCAGCTTATGGGACAGCGGCGGAAAACTGTTTTTT
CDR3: CASSLWDSGGKLFF

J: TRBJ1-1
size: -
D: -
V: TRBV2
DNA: TGTGCCAGCAGTGAAGCCTTGGGGGGTCTAGGGCCCCGGGTCGGCACTGAAGCTTTCTTT
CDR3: CASSEALGGLGPRVGTEAFF

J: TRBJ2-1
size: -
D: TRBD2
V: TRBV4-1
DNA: TGCGCCAGCAGCCAGCAGCTAGCGGATGAGCAGTTCTTC
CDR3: CASSQQLADEQFF

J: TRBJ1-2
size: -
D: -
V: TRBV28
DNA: TGTGCCAGCAGTTTACCAGCGTATGGCTACACCTTC
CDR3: CASSLPAYGYTF

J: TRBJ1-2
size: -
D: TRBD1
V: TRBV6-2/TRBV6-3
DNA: TGTGCCAGCAGTTACAGGACAGGGAGGGGCTATGGCTACACCTTC
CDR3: CASSYRTGRGYGYTF

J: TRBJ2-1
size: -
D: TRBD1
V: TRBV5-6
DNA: TGTGCCAGCAGTGGGACAGATGTTGGTGAGCAGTTCTTC
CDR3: CASSGTDVGEQFF

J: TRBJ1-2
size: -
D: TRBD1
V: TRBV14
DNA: TGTGCCAGCAGCTTTAGGACAGGGGCCGTCTATGGCTACACCTTC
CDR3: CASSFRTGAVYGYTF

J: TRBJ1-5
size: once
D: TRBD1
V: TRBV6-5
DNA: TGTGCCAGCAGTTACGAGGCAGGGGGACAGCCCCAGCATTTT
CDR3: CASSYEAGGQPQHF

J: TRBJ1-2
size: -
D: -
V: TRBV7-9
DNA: TGTGCCAGCAGCCAAGCACGGGAGTATGGCTACACCTTC
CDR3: CASSQAREYGYTF

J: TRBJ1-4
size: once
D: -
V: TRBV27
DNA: TGTGCCAGCAGAAAGACAATCGGGGAGGCAAATGAAAAACTGTTTTTT
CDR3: CASRKTIGEANEKLFF

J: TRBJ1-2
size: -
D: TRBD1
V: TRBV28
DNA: TGTGCCAGCAGACCGATGACAGGGGCCAACTATGGCTACACCTTC
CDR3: CASRPMTGANYGYTF

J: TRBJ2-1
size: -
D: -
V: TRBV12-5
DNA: TGTGCTAGTGGAACAGGAAGCTCCTACAATGAGCAGTTCTTC
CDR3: CASGTGSSYNEQFF

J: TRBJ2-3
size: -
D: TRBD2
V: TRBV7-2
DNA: TGTGCCAGCAGCCAGCGGGGGGGCCTCTTCACAAATACGCAGTATTTT
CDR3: CASSQRGGLFTNTQYF

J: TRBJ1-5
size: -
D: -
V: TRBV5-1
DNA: TGCGCCAGCAGCTTGGACAGTAGCAATCAGCCCCAGCATTTT
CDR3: CASSLDSSNQPQHF

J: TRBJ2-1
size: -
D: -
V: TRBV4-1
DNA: TGCGCCAGCAGCCGATACGGGGGGCGAGCTTACAATGAGCAGTTCTTC
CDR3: CASSRYGGRAYNEQFF

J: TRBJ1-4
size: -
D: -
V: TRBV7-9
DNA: TGTGCCAGCAGCGTCACACGGGGGGAGGAAAAACTGTTTTTT
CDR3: CASSVTRGEEKLFF

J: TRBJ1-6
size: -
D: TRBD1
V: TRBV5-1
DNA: TGCGCCAGCAGCTTGTGGACAGGGAATTCACCCCTCCACTTT
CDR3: CASSLWTGNSPLHF

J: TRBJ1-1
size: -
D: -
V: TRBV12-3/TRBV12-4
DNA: TGTGCCAGCAGTTTGGCAGTGAACACTGAAGCTTTCTTT
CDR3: CASSLAVNTEAFF